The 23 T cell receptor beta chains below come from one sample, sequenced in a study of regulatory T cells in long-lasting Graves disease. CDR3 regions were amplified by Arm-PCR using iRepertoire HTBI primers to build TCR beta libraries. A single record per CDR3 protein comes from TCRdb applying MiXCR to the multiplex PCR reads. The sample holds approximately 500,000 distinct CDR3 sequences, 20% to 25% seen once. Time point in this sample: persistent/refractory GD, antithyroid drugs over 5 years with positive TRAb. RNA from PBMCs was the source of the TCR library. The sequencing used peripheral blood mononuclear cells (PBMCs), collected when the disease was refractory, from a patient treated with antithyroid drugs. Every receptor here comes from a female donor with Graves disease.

The CDR3 loop reads CASSWESSYNEQFF. CDR3 bases: TGTGCCAGCAGCTGGGAGAGCTCCTACAATGAGCAGTTCTTC. The V call is TRBV2, the J call TRBJ2-1; D is perhaps TRBD2 (5 bases). V was clipped by 6 bases and J by 0 bases, with 9 bases between them. The CDR3 has 14 amino acids. Per the germline V gene, CDR1 is SNHLY and CDR2 is FYNNEI.

In DNA form, the CDR3 reads TGTGCCACCAGTGATCCAGGACGAGGTGGAGAGACCCAGTACTTC. It translates to CATSDPGRGGETQYF. The chain has TRBV24-1 and TRBJ2-5; no firm D call. Looked up from germline, CDR1 is KGHDR and CDR2 is SFDVKD. The CDR3 is made up of 15 amino acids. V was trimmed by 3 bases and J by 4 bases, leaving 14 bases between them.

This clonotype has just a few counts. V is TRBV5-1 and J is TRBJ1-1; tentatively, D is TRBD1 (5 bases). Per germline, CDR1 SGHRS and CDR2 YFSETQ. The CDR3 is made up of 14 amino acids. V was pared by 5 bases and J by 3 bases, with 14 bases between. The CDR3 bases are TGCGCCAGCAGAAACGGGGTGGGGGACACTGAAGCTTTCTTT. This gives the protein CASRNGVGDTEAFF.

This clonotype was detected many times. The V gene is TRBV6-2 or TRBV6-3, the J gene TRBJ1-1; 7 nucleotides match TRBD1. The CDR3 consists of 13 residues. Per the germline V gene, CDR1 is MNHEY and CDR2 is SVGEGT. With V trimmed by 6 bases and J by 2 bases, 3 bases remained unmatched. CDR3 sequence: CASRTGFNTEAFF. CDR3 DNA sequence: TGTGCCAGCAGGACAGGGTTTAACACTGAAGCTTTCTTT.

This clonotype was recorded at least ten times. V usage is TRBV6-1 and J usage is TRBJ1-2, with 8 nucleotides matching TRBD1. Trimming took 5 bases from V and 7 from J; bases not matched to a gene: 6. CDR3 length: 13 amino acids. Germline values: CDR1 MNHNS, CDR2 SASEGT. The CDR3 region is CASSTGQGGGYTF. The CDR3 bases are TGTGCCAGCAGTACAGGACAGGGTGGTGGCTACACCTTC.

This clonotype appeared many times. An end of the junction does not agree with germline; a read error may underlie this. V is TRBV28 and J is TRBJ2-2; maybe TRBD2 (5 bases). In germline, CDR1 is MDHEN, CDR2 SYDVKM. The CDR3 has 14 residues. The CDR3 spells CASSSYLNTGKLFF. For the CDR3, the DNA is TGTGCCAGCAGTTCATACCTTAACACCGGGAAGCTGTTTTTT.

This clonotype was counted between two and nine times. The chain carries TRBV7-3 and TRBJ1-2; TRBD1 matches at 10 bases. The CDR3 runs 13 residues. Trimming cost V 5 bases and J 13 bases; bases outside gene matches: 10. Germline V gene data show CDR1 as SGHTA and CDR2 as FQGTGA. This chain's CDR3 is CASSPGTGQGSTF. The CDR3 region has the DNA TGTGCCAGCAGCCCGGGAACGGGACAGGGGAGCACCTTC.

The CDR3 region has the DNA TGCGCCAGCAGCTTGGAACTAAGGGTGAACACTGAAGCTTTCTTT. Its protein product is CASSLELRVNTEAFF. V usage is TRBV5-1 and J usage is TRBJ1-1; D uncertain. Germline values: CDR1 SGHRS, CDR2 YFSETQ. Between the trimmed V and J ends, which lost 0 bases and 0 bases, there was a span of 9 bases. The CDR3 extends over 15 amino acids.

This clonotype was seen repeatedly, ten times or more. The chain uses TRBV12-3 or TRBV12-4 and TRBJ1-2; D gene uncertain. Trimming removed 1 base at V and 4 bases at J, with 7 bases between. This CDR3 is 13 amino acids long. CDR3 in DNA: TGTGCCAGCAGTTTAGGGCAGGTCTATGGCTACACCTTC. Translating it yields CASSLGQVYGYTF.

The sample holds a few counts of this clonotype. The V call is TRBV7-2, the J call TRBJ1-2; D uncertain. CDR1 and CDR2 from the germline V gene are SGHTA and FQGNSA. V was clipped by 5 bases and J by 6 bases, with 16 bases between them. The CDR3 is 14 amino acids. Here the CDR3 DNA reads TGTGCCAGCAGCCCCGCTTTGGGTGACCATGGCTACACCTTC. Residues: CASSPALGDHGYTF.

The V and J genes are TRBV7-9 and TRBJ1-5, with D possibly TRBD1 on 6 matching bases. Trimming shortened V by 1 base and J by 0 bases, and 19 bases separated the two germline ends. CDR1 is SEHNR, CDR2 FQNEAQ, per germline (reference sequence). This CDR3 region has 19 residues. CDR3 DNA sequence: TGTGCCAGCAGCTTAGTCTCGGGGGGCCACGGGCATAGCAATCAGCCCCAGCATTTT. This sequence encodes CASSLVSGGHGHSNQPQHF.

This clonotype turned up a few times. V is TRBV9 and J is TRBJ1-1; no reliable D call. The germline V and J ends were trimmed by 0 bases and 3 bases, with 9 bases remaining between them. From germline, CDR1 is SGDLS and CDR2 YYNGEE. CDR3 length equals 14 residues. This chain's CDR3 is CASSVVALDTEAFF. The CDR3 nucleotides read TGTGCCAGCAGCGTAGTAGCGCTCGACACTGAAGCTTTCTTT.

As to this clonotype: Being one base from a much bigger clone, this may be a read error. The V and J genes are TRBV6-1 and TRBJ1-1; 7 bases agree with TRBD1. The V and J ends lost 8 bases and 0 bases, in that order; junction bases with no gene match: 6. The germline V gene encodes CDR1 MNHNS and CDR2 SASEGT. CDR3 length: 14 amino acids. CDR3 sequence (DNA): TGTGCCAGCGGAGAGGGACAGATGAACACTGAAGCTTTCTTT. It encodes CASGEGQMNTEAFF.

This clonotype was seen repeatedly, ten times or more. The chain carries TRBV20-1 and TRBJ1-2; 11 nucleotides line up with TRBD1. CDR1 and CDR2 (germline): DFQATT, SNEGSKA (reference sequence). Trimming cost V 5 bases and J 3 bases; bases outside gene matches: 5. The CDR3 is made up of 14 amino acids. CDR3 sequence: CSAPRTGGHYGYTF. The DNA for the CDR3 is TGCAGTGCTCCCCGGACAGGGGGCCACTATGGCTACACCTTC.

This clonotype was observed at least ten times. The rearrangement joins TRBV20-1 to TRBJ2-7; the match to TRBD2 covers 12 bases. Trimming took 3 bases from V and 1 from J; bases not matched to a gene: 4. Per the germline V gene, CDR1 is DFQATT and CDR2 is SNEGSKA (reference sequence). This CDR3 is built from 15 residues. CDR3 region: CSARGLAGGSYEQYF. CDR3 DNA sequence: TGCAGTGCTAGGGGTCTAGCGGGAGGGTCCTACGAGCAGTACTTC.

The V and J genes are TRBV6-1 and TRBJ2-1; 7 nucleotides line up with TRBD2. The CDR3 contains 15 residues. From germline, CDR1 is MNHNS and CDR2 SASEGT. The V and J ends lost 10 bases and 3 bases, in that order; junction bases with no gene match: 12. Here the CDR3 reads CATRQGLEGYNEQFF. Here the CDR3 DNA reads TGTGCCACCCGACAAGGACTAGAGGGCTACAATGAGCAGTTCTTC.

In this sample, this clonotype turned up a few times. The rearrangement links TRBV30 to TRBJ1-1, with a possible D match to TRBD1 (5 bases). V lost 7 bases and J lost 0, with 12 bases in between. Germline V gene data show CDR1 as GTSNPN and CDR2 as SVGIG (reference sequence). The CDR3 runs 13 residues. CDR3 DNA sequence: TGTGCCTCCGAGGCGGGGGTGAACACTGAAGCTTTCTTT. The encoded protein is CASEAGVNTEAFF.

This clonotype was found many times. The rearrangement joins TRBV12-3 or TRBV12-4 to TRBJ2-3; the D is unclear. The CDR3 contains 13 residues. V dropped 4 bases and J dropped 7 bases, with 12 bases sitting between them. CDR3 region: CASSSGPPHTQYF. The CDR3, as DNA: TGTGCCAGCAGTTCCGGACCTCCCCATACGCAGTATTTT.

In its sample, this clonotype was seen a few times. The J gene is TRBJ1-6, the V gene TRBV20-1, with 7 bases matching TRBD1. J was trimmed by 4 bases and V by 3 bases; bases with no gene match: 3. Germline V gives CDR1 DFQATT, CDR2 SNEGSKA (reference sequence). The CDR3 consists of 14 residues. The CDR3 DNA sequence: TGCAGTGCTAGGAACAGGGGATATAATTCACCCCTCCACTTT. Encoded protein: CSARNRGYNSPLHF.

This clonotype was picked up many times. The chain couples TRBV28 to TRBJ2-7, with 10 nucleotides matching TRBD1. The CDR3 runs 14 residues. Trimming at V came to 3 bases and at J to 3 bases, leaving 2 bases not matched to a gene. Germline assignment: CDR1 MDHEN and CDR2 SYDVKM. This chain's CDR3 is CASSLTGGSYEQYF. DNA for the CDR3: TGTGCCAGCAGTTTGACAGGGGGCAGCTACGAGCAGTACTTC.

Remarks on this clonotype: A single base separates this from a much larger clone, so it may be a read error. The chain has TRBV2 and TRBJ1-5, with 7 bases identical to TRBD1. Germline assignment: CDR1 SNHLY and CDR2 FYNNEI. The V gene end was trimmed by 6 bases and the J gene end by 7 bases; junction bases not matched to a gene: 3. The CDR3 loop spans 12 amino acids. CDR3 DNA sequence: TGTGCCAGCAGGGAGGGGGCACAGCCCCAGCATTTT. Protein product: CASREGAQPQHF. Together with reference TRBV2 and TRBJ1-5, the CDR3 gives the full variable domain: EPEVTQTPSHQVTQMGQEVILRCVPISNHLYFYWYRQILGQKVEFLVSFYNNEISEKSEIFDDQFSVERPDGSNFTLKIRSTKLEDSAMYFCASREGAQPQHFGDGTRLSIL.

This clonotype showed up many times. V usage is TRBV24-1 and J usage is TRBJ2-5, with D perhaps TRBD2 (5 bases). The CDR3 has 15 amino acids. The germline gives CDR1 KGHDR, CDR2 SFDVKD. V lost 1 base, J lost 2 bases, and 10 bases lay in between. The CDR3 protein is CATSDFTREQETQYF. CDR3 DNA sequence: TGTGCCACCAGTGATTTCACCCGGGAACAAGAGACCCAGTACTTC.

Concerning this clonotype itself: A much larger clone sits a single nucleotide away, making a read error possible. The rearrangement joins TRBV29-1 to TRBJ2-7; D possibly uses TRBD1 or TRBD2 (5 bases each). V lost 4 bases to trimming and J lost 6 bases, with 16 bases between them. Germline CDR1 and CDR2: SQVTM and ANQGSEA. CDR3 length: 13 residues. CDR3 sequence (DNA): TGCAGCGTTGGGGGCACTGGGGGAGTCGAGCAGTACTTC. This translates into CSVGGTGGVEQYF.